Included here is one T cell receptor (beta chain) sequence, with context. Its antigen is not identified. In the source study's methods: ImmunoSEQ gave junction-only sequences without quality scores, so filtering differed. Clones were sequenced by immunoSEQ multiplex PCR, and TCRdb holds only the in-frame ones, with some missing. V and J calls plus clone size are reproduced from that table; the DNA served to infer D and trimming. The sample records about 1,500,000 clones, over 95% being singletons. V dropped 6 bases and J dropped 0 bases, with 12 bases sitting between them. CDR1 SQVTM and CDR2 ANQGSEA come from the germline V gene. This CDR3 has 14 residues. The sample belongs to a study of shared clonotypes between healthy human individuals. Notes on the study in general: Incomplete sequencing of sorted subsets was indicated by rarefaction despite large depth. When compared with the clonotypes that were shared by all four sorted-subset donors, the non-shared clonotypes turned out to have lower generation probabilities.

The rearrangement links TRBV29-1 to TRBJ2-1; possibly TRBD1 for D (5 bases). The receptor was isolated from a man in his thirties or forties in good health. Sequencing input: naive CD4+ T cells sorted from blood. Subset described: CD45RA+ positively selected. The CDR3 sequence is CSVLRRGSYNEQFF. In DNA, the CDR3 is TGCAGCGTCCTGCGTAGGGGCTCCTACAATGAGCAGTTCTTC.